This entry concerns a single T cell receptor (beta chain). V shed 1 base, J shed 11 bases, and the junction held 10 bases outside the gene matches. The V gene's germline CDR1 is SGHNT and CDR2 YYREEE (reference sequence). The CDR3 covers 14 residues. This entry belongs to a study of human versus mouse CDR3 diversity and MHC coevolution. Profiling relied on immunoSEQ multiplex PCR, and the TCRdb table lists in-frame clones only, not all of them. The sample includes fewer than 80,000 clones, 85% to 95% of them seen just once. The chain is built from TRBV5-4 and TRBJ1-1; 8 bases map to TRBD1. The receptor comes from a person aged 25-75 years in good health. Sequencing used naive CD4+ T cells from blood. As for subset: CD45RO-negative CD62L-positive naive CD4 T cells. The CDR3 is CASSLITGGSGAFF. The CDR3 coding sequence is TGTGCCAGCAGCTTGATAACAGGGGGGAGTGGGGCTTTCTTT.